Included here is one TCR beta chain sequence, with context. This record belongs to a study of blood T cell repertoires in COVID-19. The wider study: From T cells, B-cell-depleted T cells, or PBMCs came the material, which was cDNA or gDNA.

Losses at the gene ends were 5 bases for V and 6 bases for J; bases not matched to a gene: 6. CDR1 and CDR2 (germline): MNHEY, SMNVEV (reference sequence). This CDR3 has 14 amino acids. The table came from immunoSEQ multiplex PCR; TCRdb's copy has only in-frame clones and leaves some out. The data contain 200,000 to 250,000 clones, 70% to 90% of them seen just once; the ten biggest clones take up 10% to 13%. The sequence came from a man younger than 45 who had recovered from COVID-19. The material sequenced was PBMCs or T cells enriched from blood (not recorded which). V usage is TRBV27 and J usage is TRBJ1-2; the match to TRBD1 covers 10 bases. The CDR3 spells CASSLRTGGNGYTF. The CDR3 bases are TGTGCCAGCAGTCTACGGACAGGGGGAAATGGCTACACCTTC.